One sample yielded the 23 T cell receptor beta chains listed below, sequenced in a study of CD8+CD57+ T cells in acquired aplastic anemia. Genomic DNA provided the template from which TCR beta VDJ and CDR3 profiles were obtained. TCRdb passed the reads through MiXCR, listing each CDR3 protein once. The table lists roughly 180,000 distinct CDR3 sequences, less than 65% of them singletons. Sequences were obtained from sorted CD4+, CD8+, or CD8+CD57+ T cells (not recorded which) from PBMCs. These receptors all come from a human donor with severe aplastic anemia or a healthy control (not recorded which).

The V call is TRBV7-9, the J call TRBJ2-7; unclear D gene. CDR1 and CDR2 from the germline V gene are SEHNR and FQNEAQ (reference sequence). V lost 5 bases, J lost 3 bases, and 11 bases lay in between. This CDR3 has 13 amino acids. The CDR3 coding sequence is TGTGCCAGCAGCAGGGCCACTCTCTACGAGCAGTACTTC. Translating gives CASSRATLYEQYF.

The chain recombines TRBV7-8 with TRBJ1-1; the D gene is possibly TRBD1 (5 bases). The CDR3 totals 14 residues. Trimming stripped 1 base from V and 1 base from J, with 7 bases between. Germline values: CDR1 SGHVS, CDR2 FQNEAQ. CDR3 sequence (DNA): TGTGCCAGCAGCTTAGTCGGGGCGAACACTGAAGCTTTCTTT. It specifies CASSLVGANTEAFF.

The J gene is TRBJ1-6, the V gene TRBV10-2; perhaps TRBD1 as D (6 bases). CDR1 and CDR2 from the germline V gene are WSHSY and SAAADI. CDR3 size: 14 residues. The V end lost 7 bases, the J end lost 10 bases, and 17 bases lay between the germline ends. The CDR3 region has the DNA TGCGCCAGCATGGGCGAAAAAAGGGGGTCACCCCTCCACTTT. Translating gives CASMGEKRGSPLHF.

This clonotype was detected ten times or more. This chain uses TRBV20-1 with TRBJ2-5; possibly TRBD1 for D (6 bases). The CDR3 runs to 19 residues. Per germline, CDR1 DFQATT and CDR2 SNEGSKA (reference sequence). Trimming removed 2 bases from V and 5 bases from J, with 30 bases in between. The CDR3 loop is CSARPLPLSLGQRGETQYF. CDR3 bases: TGCAGTGCTAGACCTCTGCCCCTTAGCCTTGGACAGAGAGGTGAGACCCAGTACTTC.

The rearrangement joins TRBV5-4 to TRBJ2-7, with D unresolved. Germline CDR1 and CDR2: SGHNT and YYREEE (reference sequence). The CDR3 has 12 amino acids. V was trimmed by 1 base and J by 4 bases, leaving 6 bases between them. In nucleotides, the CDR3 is TGTGCCAGCAGCTTGTGGGGATACGAGCAGTACTTC. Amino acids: CASSLWGYEQYF.

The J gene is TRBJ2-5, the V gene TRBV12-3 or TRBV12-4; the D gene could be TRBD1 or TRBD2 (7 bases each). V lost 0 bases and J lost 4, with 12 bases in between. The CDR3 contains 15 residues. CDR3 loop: CASSLAARGGETQYF. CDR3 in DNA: TGTGCCAGCAGTTTAGCAGCCAGGGGGGGAGAGACCCAGTACTTC.

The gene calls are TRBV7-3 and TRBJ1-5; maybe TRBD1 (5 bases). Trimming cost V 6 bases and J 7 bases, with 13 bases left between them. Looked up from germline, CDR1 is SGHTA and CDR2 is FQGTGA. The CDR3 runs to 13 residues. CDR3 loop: CASSGGWEQPQHF. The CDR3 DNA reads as TGTGCCAGCAGTGGGGGTTGGGAACAGCCCCAGCATTTT.

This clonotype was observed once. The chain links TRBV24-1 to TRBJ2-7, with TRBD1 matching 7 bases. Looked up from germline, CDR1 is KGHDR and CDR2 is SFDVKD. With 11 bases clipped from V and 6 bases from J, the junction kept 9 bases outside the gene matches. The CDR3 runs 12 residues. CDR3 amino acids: CASTVTGFEQYF. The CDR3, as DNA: TGTGCCAGCACCGTGACAGGGTTCGAGCAGTACTTC.

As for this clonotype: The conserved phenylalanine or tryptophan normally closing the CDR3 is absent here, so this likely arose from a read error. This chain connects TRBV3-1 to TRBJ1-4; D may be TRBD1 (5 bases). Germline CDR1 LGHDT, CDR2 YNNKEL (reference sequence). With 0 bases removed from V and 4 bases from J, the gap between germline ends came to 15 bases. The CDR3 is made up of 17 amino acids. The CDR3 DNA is TGTGCCAGCAGCCAAGATCCAATGACAGCGATTAATGAAAAACTGTTTCTT. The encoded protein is CASSQDPMTAINEKLFL.

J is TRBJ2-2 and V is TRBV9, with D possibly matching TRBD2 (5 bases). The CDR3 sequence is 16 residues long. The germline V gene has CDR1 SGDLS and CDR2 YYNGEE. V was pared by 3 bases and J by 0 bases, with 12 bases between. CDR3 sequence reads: CASSGWTGTNTGELFF. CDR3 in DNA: TGTGCCAGCAGCGGATGGACGGGAACGAACACCGGGGAGCTGTTTTTT.

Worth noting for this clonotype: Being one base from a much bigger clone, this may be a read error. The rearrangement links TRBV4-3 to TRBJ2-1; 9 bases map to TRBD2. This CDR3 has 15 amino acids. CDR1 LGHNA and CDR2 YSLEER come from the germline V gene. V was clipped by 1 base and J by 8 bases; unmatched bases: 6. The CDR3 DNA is TGCGCCAGCAGCCAAGCAGCGGGGGGCTGGGATGAGCAGTTCTTC. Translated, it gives CASSQAAGGWDEQFF.

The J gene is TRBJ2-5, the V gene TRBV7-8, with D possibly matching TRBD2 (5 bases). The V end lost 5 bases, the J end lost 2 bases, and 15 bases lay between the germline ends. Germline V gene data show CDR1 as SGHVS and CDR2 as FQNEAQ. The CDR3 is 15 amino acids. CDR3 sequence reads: CASSPRTRVQETQYF. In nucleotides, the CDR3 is TGTGCCAGCAGCCCCCGGACGAGGGTTCAAGAGACCCAGTACTTC.

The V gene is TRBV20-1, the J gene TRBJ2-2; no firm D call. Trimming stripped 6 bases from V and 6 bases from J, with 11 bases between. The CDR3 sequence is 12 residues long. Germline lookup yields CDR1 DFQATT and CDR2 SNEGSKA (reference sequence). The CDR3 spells CSARVLAGELFF. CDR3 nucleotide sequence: TGCAGTGCCCGAGTCCTGGCCGGGGAGCTGTTTTTT.

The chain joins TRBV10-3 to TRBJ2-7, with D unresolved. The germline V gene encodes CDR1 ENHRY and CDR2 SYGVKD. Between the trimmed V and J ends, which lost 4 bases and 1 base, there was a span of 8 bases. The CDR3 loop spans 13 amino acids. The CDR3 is CAISGTDSYEQYF. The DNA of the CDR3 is TGTGCCATCAGTGGGACGGATTCCTACGAGCAGTACTTC.

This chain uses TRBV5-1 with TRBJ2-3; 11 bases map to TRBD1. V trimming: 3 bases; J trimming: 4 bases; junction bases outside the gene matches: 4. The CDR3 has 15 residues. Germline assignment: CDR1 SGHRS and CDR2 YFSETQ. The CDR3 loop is CASSWTGGASDTQYF. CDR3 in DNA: TGCGCCAGCAGCTGGACAGGGGGCGCATCAGATACGCAGTATTTT.

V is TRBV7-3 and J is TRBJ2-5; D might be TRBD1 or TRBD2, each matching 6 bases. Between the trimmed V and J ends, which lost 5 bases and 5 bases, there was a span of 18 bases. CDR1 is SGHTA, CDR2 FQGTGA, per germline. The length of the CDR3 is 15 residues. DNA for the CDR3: TGTGCCAGCAGCAACACCGGGGGCCCCCGTGAGACCCAGTACTTC. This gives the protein CASSNTGGPRETQYF.

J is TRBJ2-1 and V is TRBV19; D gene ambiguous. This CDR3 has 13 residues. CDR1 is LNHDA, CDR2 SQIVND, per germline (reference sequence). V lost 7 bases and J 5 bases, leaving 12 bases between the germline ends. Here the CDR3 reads CASKFPGDNEQFF. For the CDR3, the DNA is TGTGCCAGTAAGTTCCCCGGAGACAATGAGCAGTTCTTC.

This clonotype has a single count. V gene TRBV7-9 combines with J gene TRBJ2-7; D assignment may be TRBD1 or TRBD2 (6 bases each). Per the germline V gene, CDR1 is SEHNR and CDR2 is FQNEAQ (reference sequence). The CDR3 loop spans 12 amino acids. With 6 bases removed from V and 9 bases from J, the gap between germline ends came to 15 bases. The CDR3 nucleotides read TGTGCCAGCAGGCGGGACACGGACTTGCAGTACTTC. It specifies CASRRDTDLQYF.

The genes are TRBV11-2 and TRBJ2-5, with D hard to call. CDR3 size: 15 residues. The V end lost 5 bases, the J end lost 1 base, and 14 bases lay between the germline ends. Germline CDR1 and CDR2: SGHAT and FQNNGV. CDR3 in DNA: TGTGCCAGCAGCCGTGCTACTGGAAGCCAAGAGACCCAGTACTTC. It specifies CASSRATGSQETQYF.

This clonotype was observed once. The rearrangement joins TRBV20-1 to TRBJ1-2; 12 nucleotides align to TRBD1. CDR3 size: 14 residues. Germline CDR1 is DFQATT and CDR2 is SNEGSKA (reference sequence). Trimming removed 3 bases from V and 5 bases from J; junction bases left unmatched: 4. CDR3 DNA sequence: TGCAGTGCTAGCCGGGACAGGGGGCTATATGGCTACACCTTC. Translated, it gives CSASRDRGLYGYTF.

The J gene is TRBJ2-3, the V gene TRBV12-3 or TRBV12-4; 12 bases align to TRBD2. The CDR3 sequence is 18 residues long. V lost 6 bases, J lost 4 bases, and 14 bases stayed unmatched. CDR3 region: CASSITLAGGPGADTQYF. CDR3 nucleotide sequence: TGTGCCAGCAGCATTACTCTAGCGGGGGGGCCCGGCGCAGATACGCAGTATTTT.

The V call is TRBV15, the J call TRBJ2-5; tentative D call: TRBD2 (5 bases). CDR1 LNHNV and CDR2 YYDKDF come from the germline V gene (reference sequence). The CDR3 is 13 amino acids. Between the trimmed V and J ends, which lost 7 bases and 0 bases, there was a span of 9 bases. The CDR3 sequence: CATNGVYQETQYF. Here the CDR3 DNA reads TGTGCCACCAACGGGGTGTACCAAGAGACCCAGTACTTC.

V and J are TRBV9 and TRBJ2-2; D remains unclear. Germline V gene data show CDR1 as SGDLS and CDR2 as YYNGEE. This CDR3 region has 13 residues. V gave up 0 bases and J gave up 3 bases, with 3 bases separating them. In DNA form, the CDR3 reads TGTGCCAGCAGCGTAGTCTACACCGGGGAGCTGTTTTTT. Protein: CASSVVYTGELFF.